The rows below give T cell receptor beta chains drawn from one sample of a study of T cell responses to AZD1222 COVID-19 vaccine. The method was immunoSEQ multiplex PCR; TCRdb's version includes in-frame clones alone and lacks a portion of them. The sample has roughly 150,000 clones, roughly nine tenths seen once. This material consisted of peripheral blood, taken 28 days after the second AZD1222 dose. Receptor source: an adult who received the AZD1222 COVID-19 vaccine. Each CDR3 is given with its conserved first and last residue. The D gene is left open where the match is weak. Clone size is given for some rows only: seen once, a few or many times, or a class if the clone is expanded.

d_gene: NA; abundance: NA; j_gene: TRBJ1-1; len: 13; v_gene: TRBV7-9; CDR3aa: CASSPGGMTEAFF; CDR3nt: TGTGCCAGCAGCCCTGGGGGGATGACTGAAGCTTTCTTT
d_gene: TRBD1; abundance: NA; j_gene: TRBJ1-1; len: 14; v_gene: TRBV7-6; CDR3aa: CASSSTGVITEAFF; CDR3nt: TGTGCCAGCAGCTCGACAGGGGTAATTACTGAAGCTTTCTTT
d_gene: TRBD1; abundance: once; j_gene: TRBJ1-1; len: 14; v_gene: TRBV9; CDR3aa: CASSVSTGTTEAFF; CDR3nt: TGTGCCAGCAGCGTGTCGACAGGGACCACTGAAGCTTTCTTT
d_gene: NA; abundance: NA; j_gene: TRBJ2-3; len: 14; v_gene: TRBV6-4; CDR3aa: CASSRDGGTDTQYF; CDR3nt: TGTGCCAGCAGCCGGGACGGAGGCACAGATACGCAGTATTTT
d_gene: NA; abundance: NA; j_gene: TRBJ2-6; len: 16; v_gene: TRBV9; CDR3aa: CASSVHTGSGANVLTF; CDR3nt: TGTGCCAGCAGCGTCCACACAGGGTCTGGGGCCAACGTCCTGACTTTC
d_gene: TRBD1; abundance: NA; j_gene: TRBJ1-4; len: 15; v_gene: TRBV6-6; CDR3aa: CASISRTGPNEKLFF; CDR3nt: TGTGCCAGCATTTCAAGGACAGGGCCTAATGAAAAACTGTTTTTT
d_gene: TRBD2; abundance: few; j_gene: TRBJ2-3; len: 17; v_gene: TRBV27; CDR3aa: CASSLEGLAGETDTQYF; CDR3nt: TGTGCCAGCAGTTTGGAAGGACTAGCGGGAGAAACAGATACGCAGTATTTT
d_gene: NA; abundance: NA; j_gene: TRBJ2-1; len: 13; v_gene: TRBV19; CDR3aa: CASLGGSYNEQFF; CDR3nt: TGTGCCAGCCTGGGGGGCTCCTACAATGAGCAGTTCTTC
d_gene: TRBD1; abundance: NA; j_gene: TRBJ2-2; len: 14; v_gene: TRBV29-1; CDR3aa: CSVVFRQGAGELFF; CDR3nt: TGCAGCGTTGTCTTCCGGCAGGGGGCCGGGGAGCTGTTTTTT
d_gene: NA; abundance: few; j_gene: TRBJ2-7; len: 18; v_gene: TRBV7-6; CDR3aa: CASSPRDRGFVSDPEQYF; CDR3nt: TGTGCCAGCAGCCCCAGGGATAGAGGGTTTGTGTCGGACCCCGAGCAGTACTTC
d_gene: NA; abundance: NA; j_gene: TRBJ2-7; len: 13; v_gene: TRBV6-6; CDR3aa: CASSRGVSYEQYF; CDR3nt: TGTGCCAGCAGTCGCGGGGTCTCCTACGAGCAGTACTTC
d_gene: NA; abundance: NA; j_gene: TRBJ2-1; len: 17; v_gene: TRBV11-1; CDR3aa: CASSLAPGLIRSNEQFF; CDR3nt: TGTGCCAGCAGCTTAGCACCTGGACTAATAAGGAGCAATGAGCAGTTCTTC
d_gene: TRBD1; abundance: NA; j_gene: TRBJ1-2; len: 13; v_gene: TRBV12-3/TRBV12-4; CDR3aa: CASSNTGGDGYTF; CDR3nt: TGTGCCAGCAGTAATACAGGGGGCGATGGCTACACCTTC
d_gene: TRBD2; abundance: few; j_gene: TRBJ2-1; len: 20; v_gene: TRBV14; CDR3aa: CASSQAGLAGGGPIYNEQFF; CDR3nt: TGTGCCAGCAGCCAAGCGGGACTAGCGGGAGGGGGACCGATATACAATGAGCAGTTCTTC
d_gene: NA; abundance: NA; j_gene: TRBJ1-2; len: 14; v_gene: TRBV2; CDR3aa: CASSGSGTWSGYTF; CDR3nt: TGTGCCAGCAGCGGTTCGGGGACTTGGTCTGGCTACACCTTC
d_gene: TRBD2; abundance: NA; j_gene: TRBJ2-3; len: 15; v_gene: TRBV11-2; CDR3aa: CASRKGLAGTDTQYF; CDR3nt: TGTGCCAGCAGGAAGGGACTAGCGGGAACAGATACGCAGTATTTT
d_gene: TRBD1; abundance: NA; j_gene: TRBJ1-1; len: 13; v_gene: TRBV11-2; CDR3aa: CASSLTTGELAFF; CDR3nt: TGTGCCAGCAGCTTAACGACAGGGGAGCTTGCTTTCTTT
d_gene: TRBD2; abundance: NA; j_gene: TRBJ2-1; len: 16; v_gene: TRBV6-4; CDR3aa: CASSDGLAGGFNEQFF; CDR3nt: TGTGCCAGCAGTGATGGACTAGCGGGGGGTTTCAATGAGCAGTTCTTC
d_gene: TRBD1; abundance: NA; j_gene: TRBJ1-5; len: 14; v_gene: TRBV28; CDR3aa: CASSPDRGDQPQHF; CDR3nt: TGTGCCAGCAGTCCCGACAGGGGAGATCAGCCCCAGCATTTT
d_gene: NA; abundance: NA; j_gene: TRBJ2-2; len: 14; v_gene: TRBV7-9; CDR3aa: CASSSGLHTGELFF; CDR3nt: TGTGCCAGCAGCTCCGGACTCCACACCGGGGAGCTGTTTTTT
d_gene: NA; abundance: NA; j_gene: TRBJ2-2; len: 14; v_gene: TRBV7-2; CDR3aa: CASSLQGNTGELFF; CDR3nt: TGTGCCAGCAGCTTACAGGGAAACACCGGGGAGCTGTTTTTT
d_gene: NA; abundance: NA; j_gene: TRBJ2-5; len: 14; v_gene: TRBV5-1; CDR3aa: CASSPEPAEETQYF; CDR3nt: TGCGCCAGCAGCCCCGAGCCGGCGGAAGAGACCCAGTACTTC
d_gene: NA; abundance: NA; j_gene: TRBJ2-1; len: 11; v_gene: TRBV20-1; CDR3aa: CSARAGSEQFF; CDR3nt: TGCAGTGCTAGAGCGGGGTCTGAGCAGTTCTTC
d_gene: TRBD2; abundance: NA; j_gene: TRBJ2-3; len: 15; v_gene: TRBV7-9; CDR3aa: CASSTRLARTDTQYF; CDR3nt: TGTGCCAGCAGCACCCGACTAGCGAGAACAGATACGCAGTATTTT
d_gene: TRBD1; abundance: NA; j_gene: TRBJ1-1; len: 14; v_gene: TRBV6-5; CDR3aa: CASRPGQRNTEAFF; CDR3nt: TGTGCCAGCAGACCGGGACAGAGGAACACTGAAGCTTTCTTT
d_gene: NA; abundance: NA; j_gene: TRBJ1-5; len: 16; v_gene: TRBV19; CDR3aa: CASTLMWAYSNQPQHF; CDR3nt: TGTGCCAGTACCCTCATGTGGGCCTATAGCAATCAGCCCCAGCATTTT
d_gene: TRBD1; abundance: few; j_gene: TRBJ1-3; len: 15; v_gene: TRBV5-1; CDR3aa: CASSLPQGEGNTIYF; CDR3nt: TGCGCCAGCAGCTTGCCGCAGGGGGAAGGAAACACCATATATTTT
d_gene: TRBD1; abundance: NA; j_gene: TRBJ1-2; len: 17; v_gene: TRBV4-2; CDR3aa: CASSQAQLRDRVRGYTF; CDR3nt: TGTGCCAGCAGCCAGGCTCAACTCCGGGACAGGGTACGTGGCTACACCTTC
d_gene: NA; abundance: NA; j_gene: TRBJ2-5; len: 14; v_gene: TRBV24-1; CDR3aa: CATSDSGYEETQYF; CDR3nt: TGTGCCACCAGTGATTCTGGTTATGAGGAGACCCAGTACTTC